The 7 T cell receptor beta chains below were found in one sample sequenced in a study of cytomegalovirus exposure and HLA in healthy donors. Vbeta (60) and Jbeta (13) primers were used in the PCR. Sequencing was performed with immunoSEQ multiplex PCR; in TCRdb, only in-frame clones are kept and a portion is missing. The sample holds just under 150,000 clones, approximately 79% seen once. Material for sequencing was PBMCs. The receptors stem from a woman aged 30 to 39 in good health and CMV-seronegative.

V and J are TRBV7-3 and TRBJ2-6; 9 bases are shared with TRBD1. The germline V gene has CDR1 SGHTA and CDR2 FQGTGA. V lost 2 bases to trimming and J lost 0 bases; unmatched junction nucleotides: 2. The CDR3 spans 17 residues. The CDR3 spells CASSLGTGSSGANVLTF. The DNA for the CDR3 is TGTGCCAGCAGCTTAGGGACAGGGAGCTCTGGGGCCAACGTCCTGACTTTC.

For this clone: The identical CDR3 is also encoded by other nucleotide sequences in the sample. The chain couples TRBV7-9 to TRBJ2-3; D is perhaps TRBD1 (6 bases). The germline V gene encodes CDR1 SEHNR and CDR2 FQNEAQ (reference sequence). V lost 1 base to trimming and J lost 2 bases, with 13 bases between them. This CDR3 is built from 16 residues. The CDR3 DNA sequence: TGTGCCAGCAGCTTAGGAGGGGGAGATGTCACAGATACGCAGTATTTT. Protein: CASSLGGGDVTDTQYF.

The chain combines TRBV2 with TRBJ2-7, with D perhaps matching TRBD2 (6 bases). This CDR3 region has 13 residues. The V end was cut by 3 bases, the J end by 6 bases, with 12 bases between. Germline V gene lookup returns CDR1 SNHLY and CDR2 FYNNEI. CDR3 coding DNA: TGTGCCAGCAGTGACCTCGAGGGAGGCGAGCAGTACTTC. Residues: CASSDLEGGEQYF.

This clone has a single count. The CDR3 sequence: CASSQGLAIFNEQFF. CDR3 nucleotide sequence: TGTGCCAGCAGCCAAGGGCTAGCGATATTCAATGAGCAGTTCTTC. This chain joins TRBV14 and TRBJ2-1, with D tentatively TRBD2 (6 bases). The V and J ends lost 1 base and 6 bases respectively, with 13 bases between them. The CDR3 covers 15 residues. Germline CDR1 and CDR2: SGHDN and FVKESK.

The table lists this clone with a count of one. The gene calls are TRBV25-1 and TRBJ2-2, with D tentatively TRBD2 (5 bases). V lost 3 bases to trimming and J lost 3 bases, with 8 bases between them. CDR1 and CDR2 (germline): MGHDK, SYGVNS. This CDR3 region has 14 residues. The CDR3 reads CASSDPGDTGELFF. DNA of the CDR3: TGTGCCAGCAGTGACCCCGGGGACACCGGGGAGCTGTTTTTT.

In its sample, this clone was seen a few times. The sample carries other DNA sequences with the same CDR3. The chain is built from TRBV5-1 and TRBJ2-5; 7 bases line up with TRBD1. The CDR3 sequence is 13 residues long. V shed 2 bases and J 2 bases; nucleotides not matched to a gene: 0. CDR1 SGHRS and CDR2 YFSETQ come from the germline V gene. CDR3 sequence: CASSLQGQETQYF. The CDR3 bases are TGCGCCAGCAGCTTACAGGGGCAAGAGACCCAGTACTTC.

The genes are TRBV30 and TRBJ1-5, with 9 bases that match TRBD1. The CDR3 totals 14 residues. J was trimmed by 5 bases and V by 4 bases; bases with no gene match: 6. The V gene's germline CDR1 is GTSNPN and CDR2 SVGIG (reference sequence). CDR3 region: CAWTIQGADQPQHF. The CDR3 DNA is TGTGCCTGGACCATACAGGGGGCGGATCAGCCCCAGCATTTT. Looking up the rest from reference TRBV30 and TRBJ1-5 gives the full variable domain: SQTIHQWPATLVQPVGSPLSLECTVEGTSNPNLYWYRQAAGRGLQLLFYSVGIGQISSEVPQNLSASRPQDRQFILSSKKLLLSDSGFYLCAWTIQGADQPQHFGDGTRLSIL.